These 28 T cell receptor beta chains were sequenced from one sample in a study of regulatory T cells. No antigen has been assigned to these receptors. The primer mix had 52 TRBV and 13 TRBJ primers. The table came from immunoSEQ multiplex PCR; TCRdb's copy has only in-frame clones and leaves some out. This sample has about 23,000 clones; 70% to 90% occur once, and the top ten carry about 1.3%. Study-wide results and limits: Hydrophobic residues at CDR3 positions 6 and 7 were enriched in conventional CD4+ T cells of CD3G-deficient patients.

Sample: conventional CD4+ T cells sorted from blood. The receptor set was obtained from a child under 18 with CD3G deficiency.

This chain joins TRBV18 and TRBJ2-7; D is unresolved. V was trimmed by 2 bases and J by 5 bases, leaving 10 bases between them. Germline V gene lookup returns CDR1 KGHSH and CDR2 LQKENI. This CDR3 is 13 amino acids long. The CDR3 loop reads CASSPDSRDEQYF. CDR3 DNA sequence: TGTGCCAGCTCACCAGATTCGAGAGACGAGCAGTACTTC.

CDR3 sequence: CASSLQFQETQYF. The DNA of the CDR3 is TGTGCCAGCAGTCTCCAGTTCCAAGAGACCCAGTACTTC. This chain links TRBV28 with TRBJ2-5; no clear D. V dropped 5 bases and J dropped 1 base, with 8 bases sitting between them. The CDR3 is made up of 13 amino acids. The germline V gene has CDR1 MDHEN and CDR2 SYDVKM.

This rearrangement joins TRBV28 to TRBJ1-1; perhaps TRBD1 as D (6 bases). Germline CDR1 reads MDHEN; CDR2 reads SYDVKM. Trimming pared 2 bases from V and 4 bases from J, leaving 17 bases between. This CDR3 contains 16 residues. The CDR3 is CASSLRTPGASTEAFF. Written as DNA, the CDR3 is TGTGCCAGCAGTTTAAGGACGCCGGGGGCCAGCACTGAAGCTTTCTTT.

This clone was seen just once. The chain is built from TRBV25-1 and TRBJ2-1; D is unclear. The V gene lost 7 bases and the J gene lost 0 bases, with 16 bases spanning the gap. The CDR3 runs to 16 residues. Germline V gene sequence: CDR1 MGHDK, CDR2 SYGVNS. CDR3 DNA: TGTGCCAGCATAGGTCTTTCGCCGAGCTCCTACAATGAGCAGTTCTTC. It translates to CASIGLSPSSYNEQFF.

This chain connects TRBV28 to TRBJ2-1, with a weak D call TRBD1 (5 bases). The CDR3 loop spans 15 amino acids. Germline CDR1 is MDHEN and CDR2 is SYDVKM. V lost 2 bases and J lost 5, with 13 bases in between. Here the CDR3 reads CASSLGVRAHNEQFF. The CDR3, as DNA: TGTGCCAGCAGTTTAGGTGTCAGGGCCCACAATGAGCAGTTCTTC.

The chain has TRBV7-2 and TRBJ2-7; 12 nucleotides line up with TRBD2. The CDR3 sequence is 16 residues long. V lost 5 bases and J lost 3; bases outside the gene matches: 8. Germline V gives CDR1 SGHTA, CDR2 FQGNSA. CDR3 DNA sequence: TGTGCCAGCAGCCTAAGTCTAGCGGGAGGGATCTACGAGCAGTACTTC. It encodes CASSLSLAGGIYEQYF. Drawing the rest from reference TRBV7-2 and TRBJ2-7, the complete variable domain is GAGVSQSPSNKVTEKGKDVELRCDPISGHTALYWYRQSLGQGLEFLIYFQGNSAPDKSGLPSDRFSAERTGGSVSTLTIQRTQQEDSAVYLCASSLSLAGGIYEQYFGPGTRLTVT.

This clone was detected only a few times. The V gene is TRBV6-6, the J gene TRBJ1-2; TRBD1 agrees at 7 bases. The CDR3 has 12 amino acids. The germline V gene encodes CDR1 MNHNY and CDR2 SVGAGI (reference sequence). After removal of 5 bases from V and 8 bases from J, the junction contained 5 bases not matched to a gene. The CDR3 coding sequence is TGTGCCAGCAGTCCTACAGGGGAAGGCTACACCTTC. It encodes CASSPTGEGYTF.

This chain connects TRBV7-7 to TRBJ2-7, with TRBD1 identical over 7 bases. The CDR3 length is 13 residues. The germline V gene encodes CDR1 SSHAT and CDR2 FNYEAQ (reference sequence). V lost 4 bases to trimming and J lost 1 base; unmatched junction nucleotides: 1. The CDR3 loop is CASSSGQSYEQYF. The CDR3 coding sequence is TGTGCCAGCAGCTCGGGACAGTCCTACGAGCAGTACTTC.

V is TRBV10-3 and J is TRBJ1-3; TRBD1 might be the D (6 bases). The CDR3 is 16 residues long. V was clipped by 4 bases and J by 0 bases, with 13 bases between them. Germline-derived CDR1 and CDR2 are ENHRY and SYGVKD. The DNA of the CDR3 is TGTGCCATCAGTGGGGGACATCTCCGCTCTGGAAACACCATATATTTT. Residues: CAISGGHLRSGNTIYF.

The chain carries TRBV5-1 and TRBJ1-2, with 9 bases identical to TRBD1. Germline CDR1 and CDR2: SGHRS and YFSETQ. Trimming removed 4 bases from V and 7 bases from J; junction bases left unmatched: 8. This CDR3 has 14 amino acids. CDR3 residues: CASSGGQGESGYTF. In DNA form, the CDR3 reads TGCGCCAGCAGCGGGGGACAGGGAGAATCTGGCTACACCTTC.

The V and J genes are TRBV6-1 and TRBJ1-6, with 9 bases identical to TRBD1. The trim removed 4 bases at V and 7 bases at J, leaving 11 bases unmatched. CDR3 length: 17 amino acids. CDR1 is MNHNS, CDR2 SASEGT, per germline. The CDR3 DNA reads as TGTGCCAGCAGTGCCCGTCCCGGGACAGGGAGGAATTCACCCCTCCACTTT. Translating gives CASSARPGTGRNSPLHF.

A single count supports this clone. V gene TRBV6-1 combines with J gene TRBJ2-2; possible D gene TRBD1, 6 bases. The CDR3 consists of 15 residues. Germline V gene sequence: CDR1 MNHNS, CDR2 SASEGT. V lost 7 bases, J lost 1 base, and 13 bases lay in between. CDR3 nucleotide sequence: TGTGCCAGCACCCGAGCAGGGGTGAACACCGGGGAGCTGTTTTTT. As protein: CASTRAGVNTGELFF.

The rearrangement links TRBV28 to TRBJ1-1; no clear D gene. This CDR3 has 13 residues. Germline V CDR1 and CDR2: MDHEN, SYDVKM. V was pared by 2 bases and J by 3 bases, with 7 bases between. The CDR3: CASSLPTHTEAFF. In DNA form, the CDR3 reads TGTGCCAGCAGTTTACCGACCCACACTGAAGCTTTCTTT. Using reference TRBV28 and TRBJ1-1 for the parts outside the CDR3, the full variable domain is DVKVTQSSRYLVKRTGEKVFLECVQDMDHENMFWYRQDPGLGLRLIYFSYDVKMKEKGDIPEGYSVSREKKERFSLILESASTNQTSMYLCASSLPTHTEAFFGQGTRLTVV.

V usage is TRBV5-1 and J usage is TRBJ2-7; weak D call: TRBD2 (5 bases). CDR3 length: 17 residues. The ends were cut back, 0 bases at V and 3 bases at J, with 19 bases in the middle. The germline CDR1 and CDR2 sequences are SGHRS and YFSETQ. The CDR3 protein is CASSLGAGGQGLYEQYF. Here the CDR3 DNA reads TGCGCCAGCAGCTTGGGGGCCGGCGGGCAAGGCCTCTACGAGCAGTACTTC.

The J gene is TRBJ2-5, the V gene TRBV6-1, with D possibly being TRBD2 (6 bases). Germline CDR1 MNHNS, CDR2 SASEGT. The V and J ends lost 2 bases and 4 bases respectively, with 14 bases between them. The CDR3 is 15 residues long. CDR3 sequence: CASSETGTSRETQYF. The CDR3 DNA reads as TGTGCCAGCAGTGAAACGGGCACTAGCCGAGAGACCCAGTACTTC.

V gene TRBV6-1 combines with J gene TRBJ2-1; 12 nucleotides line up with TRBD2. Germline CDR1 MNHNS, CDR2 SASEGT. V lost 0 bases, J lost 2 bases, and 17 bases stayed unmatched. The CDR3 runs to 22 residues. CDR3: CASSEARGRDHRTSGAYNEQFF. DNA for the CDR3: TGTGCCAGCAGTGAAGCGCGGGGACGGGACCACAGGACTAGCGGGGCCTACAATGAGCAGTTCTTC.

The CDR3 protein is CASSTQAGPGYEQYF. For the CDR3, the DNA is TGTGCCAGCAGCACCCAAGCGGGGCCCGGCTACGAGCAGTACTTC. The V and J genes are TRBV7-8 and TRBJ2-5, with TRBD2 identical over 7 bases. The end of the DNA fits TRBJ2-7 better, so the J call may be wrong. Germline assignment: CDR1 SGHVS and CDR2 FQNEAQ. This CDR3 region has 15 residues.

The chain combines TRBV27 with TRBJ2-5; the D is unclear. The CDR3 is 13 residues long. Germline CDR1 reads MNHEY; CDR2 reads SMNVEV (reference sequence). With 2 bases removed from V and 5 bases from J, the gap between germline ends came to 9 bases. CDR3 loop: CASSLRRGETQYF. In DNA form, the CDR3 reads TGTGCCAGCAGTTTAAGAAGAGGCGAGACCCAGTACTTC.

The rearrangement joins TRBV5-1 to TRBJ2-1; possibly TRBD1 or TRBD2 for D (5 bases each). Germline CDR1 and CDR2: SGHRS and YFSETQ. The CDR3 sequence is 14 residues long. V lost 0 bases and J lost 7, with 11 bases in between. This CDR3 is CASSLAGKGNEQFF. The CDR3 DNA is TGCGCCAGCAGCTTGGCGGGGAAGGGGAATGAGCAGTTCTTC.

The rearrangement uses TRBV19 and TRBJ1-2, with D possibly being TRBD1 (5 bases). The V gene's germline CDR1 is LNHDA and CDR2 SQIVND (reference sequence). This CDR3 spans 15 amino acids. Trimming removed 9 bases from V and 4 bases from J, with 21 bases in between. The CDR3 nucleotides are TGTGCCAGCAGAGCTCGGGACGGAGCCGCCTATGGCTACACCTTC. Its protein is CASRARDGAAYGYTF.

The chain employs TRBV6-1 and TRBJ2-7; weak D call: TRBD2 (7 bases). V was trimmed by 7 bases and J by 6 bases, leaving 13 bases between them. The germline V gene encodes CDR1 MNHNS and CDR2 SASEGT. The CDR3 covers 12 residues. The CDR3 nucleotides are TGTGCCAGCAAAGGGGGAGGGTTCGAGCAGTACTTC. Amino acids: CASKGGGFEQYF.

V and J are TRBV28 and TRBJ1-1; D gene uncertain. This CDR3 region has 13 residues. V lost 6 bases to trimming and J lost 4 bases, with 12 bases between them. Germline V CDR1 and CDR2: MDHEN, SYDVKM. In DNA form, the CDR3 reads TGTGCCAGCAGCCTAGGAACAGCCACTGAAGCTTTCTTT. Its translation is CASSLGTATEAFF.

The rearrangement joins TRBV19 to TRBJ1-1; no reliable D call. The V end was cut by 3 bases, the J end by 1 base, with 6 bases between. Looked up from germline, CDR1 is LNHDA and CDR2 is SQIVND (reference sequence). This CDR3 is built from 13 residues. The CDR3 nucleotides are TGTGCCAGTAGTATCCCGGGGAACACTGAAGCTTTCTTT. This codes for CASSIPGNTEAFF.

This rearrangement joins TRBV7-9 to TRBJ2-7; the D gene is possibly TRBD1 (5 bases). The germline CDR1 and CDR2 sequences are SEHNR and FQNEAQ (reference sequence). This CDR3 spans 14 amino acids. V lost 1 base, J lost 5 bases, and 12 bases lay in between. This CDR3 is CASSLGTPVDEQYF. In DNA form, the CDR3 reads TGTGCCAGCAGCTTAGGGACACCCGTGGACGAGCAGTACTTC.

The chain employs TRBV20-1 and TRBJ2-5; 8 bases align to TRBD1. This CDR3 comprises 11 residues. With V trimmed by 3 bases and J by 9 bases, 3 bases remained unmatched. CDR1 and CDR2 (germline): DFQATT, SNEGSKA (reference sequence). CDR3 residues: CSASGRGPQYF. For the CDR3, the DNA is TGCAGTGCTAGTGGCAGGGGGCCCCAGTACTTC.

The J gene is TRBJ2-7, the V gene TRBV23-1; perhaps TRBD1 as D (5 bases). TRBV23-1 is annotated as an ORF whose role is uncertain. The CDR3 covers 16 residues. V lost 3 bases, J lost 2 bases, and 17 bases lay in between. For the CDR3, the DNA is TGCGCCAGCAGTCAGCCAGGGTGGGCTCTCACCTACGAGCAGTACTTC. This codes for CASSQPGWALTYEQYF.

The J gene is TRBJ1-4, the V gene TRBV7-9; a weak D match, TRBD1 (5 bases). This CDR3 region has 13 residues. Germline V gene lookup returns CDR1 SEHNR and CDR2 FQNEAQ (reference sequence). The V end was cut by 5 bases, the J end by 8 bases, with 12 bases between. CDR3 protein: CASSRGPLEKLFF. In DNA, the CDR3 is TGTGCCAGCAGCCGGGGCCCGCTGGAAAAACTGTTTTTT.

The V call is TRBV7-2, the J call TRBJ2-7; D could derive from TRBD1 or TRBD2 (5 bases each). Trimming cost V 1 base and J 5 bases, with 15 bases left between them. Germline V gene data show CDR1 as SGHTA and CDR2 as FQGNSA. The CDR3 loop spans 15 amino acids. The CDR3 protein is CASSLGPGTLHEQYF. In DNA, the CDR3 is TGTGCCAGCAGCTTAGGGCCAGGGACCCTCCACGAGCAGTACTTC.